This record looks at one T cell receptor beta chain sequence and its context. The CDR3 length is 13 residues. Per germline, CDR1 MNHEY and CDR2 SVGAGI. Trimming removed 6 bases at V and 8 bases at J, with 15 bases between. Produced via immunoSEQ multiplex PCR; TCRdb's table is partial and in-frame only. The profile shows hundreds of thousands of clones, about 90% of them singletons. This sample is part of a study of Ad26.COV2.S vaccination and SARS-CoV-2 variants. Sequences were derived from peripheral blood, sampled after recovery from COVID-19. The rearrangement joins TRBV6-5 to TRBJ2-3; D unresolved. The TCR comes from a human donor who had recovered from COVID-19. The CDR3 DNA is TGTGCCAGCAGCCTTGACCGGGTGGGTACGCAGTATTTT. Amino acids: CASSLDRVGTQYF.